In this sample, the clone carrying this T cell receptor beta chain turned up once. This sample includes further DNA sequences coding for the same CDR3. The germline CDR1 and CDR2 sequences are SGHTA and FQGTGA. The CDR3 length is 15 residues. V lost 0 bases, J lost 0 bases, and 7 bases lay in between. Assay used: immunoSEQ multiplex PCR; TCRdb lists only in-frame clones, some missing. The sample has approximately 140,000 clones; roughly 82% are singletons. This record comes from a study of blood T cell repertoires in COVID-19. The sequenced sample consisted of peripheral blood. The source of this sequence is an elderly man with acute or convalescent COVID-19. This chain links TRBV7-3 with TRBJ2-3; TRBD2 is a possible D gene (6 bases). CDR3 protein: CASSLTSGSTDTQYF. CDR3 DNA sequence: TGTGCCAGCAGCTTAACTAGCGGCAGCACAGATACGCAGTATTTT. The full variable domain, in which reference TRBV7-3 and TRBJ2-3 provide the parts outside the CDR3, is GAGVSQTPSNKVTEKGKYVELRCDPISGHTALYWYRQSLGQGPEFLIYFQGTGAADDSGLPNDRFFAVRPEGSVSTLKIQRTERGDSAVYLCASSLTSGSTDTQYFGPGTRLTVL.